The 31 T cell receptor beta chains in this list originate from one sample, sequenced in a study of T cells in tuberculosis. Data came from immunoSEQ multiplex PCR; TCRdb stores just in-frame clones and leaves some out. This repertoire shows fewer than 35,000 clones, around 88% found once; its top ten account for 4% to 6.5%. As for time point: new active TB diagnosis, blood taken before or within 7 days of starting treatment. The sample here was PBMCs, taken at tuberculosis diagnosis. Every receptor here comes from an adult with tuberculosis.

The chain uses TRBV14 and TRBJ2-7; 9 nucleotides line up with TRBD2. The CDR3 totals 17 residues. The V segment lost 0 bases and the J segment 3 bases; nucleotides outside the gene matches: 9. The germline CDR1 and CDR2 sequences are SGHDN and FVKESK. The CDR3 bases are TGTGCCAGCAGCCAAGAACGAACAGCGGGAGGACTCTACGAGCAGTACTTC. Translation gives CASSQERTAGGLYEQYF.

V usage is TRBV21-1 and J usage is TRBJ1-6; TRBD1, the D gene given by the table, was not confirmed from the DNA. TRBV21-1 is a pseudogene segment. CDR3 length: 14 residues. CDR3 DNA sequence: TGTGCCAGCAGCCTCCCCAGGGGTAATTCACCCCTCCACTTT. Protein: CASSLPRGNSPLHF.

V usage is TRBV6-1 and J usage is TRBJ2-7; 7 bases are shared with TRBD1. Germline V gives CDR1 MNHNS, CDR2 SASEGT. The CDR3 is 18 amino acids. V trimming: 2 bases; J trimming: 0 bases; junction bases outside the gene matches: 13. CDR3 residues: CASSEQLSTGASSYEQYF. DNA for the CDR3: TGTGCCAGCAGTGAACAACTAAGTACAGGGGCCAGCTCCTACGAGCAGTACTTC.

The chain couples TRBV7-8 to TRBJ1-1; 8 positions match TRBD1. Germline-derived CDR1 and CDR2 are SGHVS and FQNEAQ. Trimming at V came to 5 bases and at J to 0 bases, leaving 5 bases not matched to a gene. This CDR3 spans 15 amino acids. This chain's CDR3 is CASSTRTGLNTEAFF. The CDR3 DNA follows: TGTGCCAGCAGCACCAGGACAGGGCTGAACACTGAAGCTTTCTTT.

V gene TRBV10-2 combines with J gene TRBJ1-2; D is undetermined. This CDR3 has 13 residues. V was pared by 0 bases and J by 4 bases, with 6 bases between. Germline assignment: CDR1 WSHSY and CDR2 SAAADI. Written as DNA, the CDR3 is TGCGCCAGCAGTGAGTCAGGGAGCTATGGCTACACCTTC. It specifies CASSESGSYGYTF.

This chain joins TRBV7-8 and TRBJ2-1; TRBD2 matches 7 bases. Trimming took 5 bases from V and 8 from J; bases not matched to a gene: 6. The CDR3 is 13 residues long. Germline V gene data show CDR1 as SGHVS and CDR2 as FQNEAQ. The CDR3 loop is CASSTGTTDEQFF. The CDR3 region has the DNA TGTGCCAGCAGCACCGGGACTACGGATGAGCAGTTCTTC.

The J gene is TRBJ2-1, the V gene TRBV28; possibly TRBD1 for D (8 bases). From germline, CDR1 is MDHEN and CDR2 SYDVKM. CDR3 length: 21 amino acids. V lost 1 base and J lost 0, with 25 bases in between. CDR3 DNA sequence: TGTGCCAGCAGTTTATTTCTTGTGGGCCTGAACAGGGGGGGCTCCTACAATGAGCAGTTCTTC. Its protein is CASSLFLVGLNRGGSYNEQFF.

The chain recombines TRBV9 with TRBJ2-6, with no clear D. This CDR3 is built from 19 residues. The germline gives CDR1 SGDLS, CDR2 YYNGEE. V lost 0 bases, J lost 0 bases, and 16 bases lay in between. Written as DNA, the CDR3 is TGTGCCAGCAGCGTAGCATCCGAGCTAGAGCGCTCTGGGGCCAACGTCCTGACTTTC. Translated, it gives CASSVASELERSGANVLTF.

This chain uses TRBV2 with TRBJ1-2; 12 nucleotides line up with TRBD1. The CDR3 has 14 amino acids. J was trimmed by 8 bases and V by 7 bases; bases with no gene match: 8. Germline V gene sequence: CDR1 SNHLY, CDR2 FYNNEI. This CDR3 is CASKPGQGALGYTF. CDR3 DNA: TGTGCCAGCAAGCCGGGACAGGGGGCTCTAGGCTACACCTTC.

The CDR3 sequence is CASSLESGYEQYF. The CDR3 coding sequence is TGTGCCAGCAGCTTAGAGTCCGGGTACGAGCAGTACTTC. This chain connects TRBV13 to TRBJ2-7; no clear D. The CDR3 consists of 13 residues. V was trimmed by 1 base and J by 4 bases, leaving 8 bases between them. CDR1 PRHDT and CDR2 FYEKMQ come from the germline V gene (reference sequence).

Comments on this clone: It is unclear where the CDR3 begins or ends on the DNA, so no DNA is shown, and the CDR3 is as TCRdb lists it. V usage is TRBV6-6 and J usage is TRBJ2-3; the DNA was not used to check the table's D call, TRBD1. The CDR3 extends over 14 residues, inclusive of both ends. The germline gives CDR1 MNHNY, CDR2 SVGAGI (reference sequence). CDR3 region: CASILGLSTDTQYF.

Here the CDR3 reads CASSRDRGRTEAFF. The DNA for the CDR3 is TGTGCCAGCAGCCGAGACAGGGGGAGGACTGAAGCTTTCTTT. The chain links TRBV6-1 to TRBJ1-1; 9 bases align to TRBD1. V trimming: 6 bases; J trimming: 5 bases; junction bases outside the gene matches: 7. Germline values: CDR1 MNHNS, CDR2 SASEGT. CDR3 size: 14 residues.

The gene calls are TRBV2 and TRBJ2-7; TRBD1 is a possible D gene (5 bases). Germline V gene data show CDR1 as SNHLY and CDR2 as FYNNEI. Between the trimmed V and J ends, which lost 4 bases and 2 bases, there was a span of 9 bases. The CDR3 consists of 13 residues. CDR3 in DNA: TGTGCCAGCAGTGTCGGACAAGCCTACGAGCAGTACTTC. Translation gives CASSVGQAYEQYF.

V is TRBV6-5 and J is TRBJ2-3; D call uncertain. CDR3 length: 11 amino acids. Trimming took off 5 bases at V and 7 bases at J, with 7 bases between the two ends. Looked up from germline, CDR1 is MNHEY and CDR2 is SVGAGI. CDR3 nucleotide sequence: TGTGCCAGCAGTACCGAGAATACGCAGTATTTT. Its translation: CASSTENTQYF.

This sequence joins TRBV5-1 and TRBJ1-4; D gene ambiguous. Trimming removed 0 bases from V and 6 bases from J, with 18 bases in between. The germline V gene encodes CDR1 SGHRS and CDR2 YFSETQ. The CDR3 loop spans 17 amino acids. The CDR3 reads CASSLEIDEGGDEKLFF. The CDR3 DNA is TGCGCCAGCAGCTTGGAAATTGACGAGGGAGGCGATGAAAAACTGTTTTTT.

The chain joins TRBV19 to TRBJ2-2; TRBD1 agrees at 10 bases. Germline V lookup: CDR1 LNHDA, CDR2 SQIVND (reference sequence). V shed 7 bases, J shed 5 bases, and the junction held 7 bases outside the gene matches. The CDR3 contains 15 residues. CDR3 in amino acids: CASKRDRGPTGELFF. The DNA for the CDR3 is TGTGCCAGTAAAAGGGACAGGGGCCCTACCGGGGAGCTGTTTTTT. The entire variable domain, with the rest obtained from reference TRBV19 and TRBJ2-2, is as follows: DGGITQSPKYLFRKEGQNVTLSCEQNLNHDAMYWYRQDPGQGLRLIYYSQIVNDFQKGDIAEGYSVSREKKESFPLTVTSAQKNPTAFYLCASKRDRGPTGELFFGEGSRLTVL.

The rearrangement joins TRBV30 to TRBJ2-2; D is unclear. Germline V lookup: CDR1 GTSNPN, CDR2 SVGIG (reference sequence). This CDR3 comprises 14 residues. Trimming stripped 4 bases from V and 1 base from J, with 10 bases between. The CDR3 DNA reads TGTGCCTGGACTCAGGCAGGGAACACCGGGGAGCTGTTTTTT. Protein: CAWTQAGNTGELFF.

This chain links TRBV19 with TRBJ1-2, with a tentative D call TRBD1 (5 bases). CDR3 length: 15 amino acids. Germline loops: CDR1 LNHDA, CDR2 SQIVND (reference sequence). V lost 6 bases to trimming and J lost 3 bases, with 17 bases between them. As DNA, the CDR3 is TGTGCCAGTAGCAGAAGCAGGGTGATGGACTATGGCTACACCTTC. This translates into CASSRSRVMDYGYTF. The full variable domain, completed using reference TRBV19 and TRBJ1-2, is DGGITQSPKYLFRKEGQNVTLSCEQNLNHDAMYWYRQDPGQGLRLIYYSQIVNDFQKGDIAEGYSVSREKKESFPLTVTSAQKNPTAFYLCASSRSRVMDYGYTFGSGTRLTVV.

The V call is TRBV11-3, the J call TRBJ1-5; TRBD1 agrees at 7 bases. Trimming took 6 bases from V and 7 from J; bases not matched to a gene: 6. The CDR3 has 13 amino acids. The germline CDR1 and CDR2 sequences are SGHNT and YENEEA. Here the CDR3 reads CASRRQGPQPQHF. Here the CDR3 DNA reads TGTGCCAGCAGAAGACAGGGCCCCCAGCCCCAGCATTTT.

This chain links TRBV4-1 with TRBJ2-7; maybe TRBD1 (6 bases). Germline V gives CDR1 MGHRA, CDR2 YSYEKL. The CDR3 has 15 amino acids. V gave up 1 base and J gave up 5 bases, with 15 bases separating them. The chain's CDR3 is CASSQGSTGKDEQYF. In DNA form, the CDR3 reads TGCGCCAGCAGCCAAGGAAGTACAGGGAAAGACGAGCAGTACTTC.

This chain connects TRBV27 to TRBJ1-5, with D possibly being TRBD1 (6 bases). The germline V gene encodes CDR1 MNHEY and CDR2 SMNVEV (reference sequence). Trimming shortened V by 3 bases and J by 11 bases, and 17 bases separated the two germline ends. CDR3 length equals 14 residues. The CDR3 coding sequence is TGTGCCAGCAGTTTCGGGCCGGAGAAGGGGGCCCAGCATTTT. Translating it yields CASSFGPEKGAQHF.

The CDR3 coding sequence is TGCGCCAGCAGCTTGGCCGGGACAGGCTATGGCTACACCTTC. This encodes CASSLAGTGYGYTF. This chain joins TRBV5-1 and TRBJ1-2, with TRBD1 identical over 8 bases. Germline assignment: CDR1 SGHRS and CDR2 YFSETQ. After removal of 0 bases from V and 4 bases from J, the junction contained 2 bases not matched to a gene. The CDR3 is 14 residues long.

This clone was observed a few times. The CDR3: CASSRRTSEYNEQFF. The CDR3 DNA reads as TGTGCCAGCTCACGGCGGACTAGCGAATACAATGAGCAGTTCTTC. The chain is built from TRBV18 and TRBJ2-1, with 9 bases lining up with TRBD2. CDR1 KGHSH and CDR2 LQKENI come from the germline V gene. Losses at the gene ends were 4 bases for V and 4 bases for J; bases not matched to a gene: 5. This CDR3 is built from 15 residues.

V gene TRBV28 combines with J gene TRBJ1-3; unclear D gene. The CDR3 is 14 amino acids. The ends were cut back, 6 bases at V and 0 bases at J, with 9 bases in the middle. Germline V gene sequence: CDR1 MDHEN, CDR2 SYDVKM. This CDR3 reads CASSHSGSGNTIYF. CDR3 nucleotide sequence: TGTGCCAGCAGCCACTCGGGCTCTGGAAACACCATATATTTT.

V gene TRBV2 combines with J gene TRBJ2-7; possibly TRBD1 for D (5 bases). This CDR3 is 16 amino acids long. V was clipped by 1 base and J by 0 bases, with 13 bases between them. Germline loops: CDR1 SNHLY, CDR2 FYNNEI. The CDR3, as DNA: TGTGCCAGCAGTGAAGGTTTAGGGGTAAGCTCCTACGAGCAGTACTTC. This translates into CASSEGLGVSSYEQYF. The full variable domain, its missing parts supplied by reference TRBV2 and TRBJ2-7, is EPEVTQTPSHQVTQMGQEVILRCVPISNHLYFYWYRQILGQKVEFLVSFYNNEISEKSEIFDDQFSVERPDGSNFTLKIRSTKLEDSAMYFCASSEGLGVSSYEQYFGPGTRLTVT.

The chain carries TRBV5-1 and TRBJ1-1; D is possibly TRBD1 (5 bases). The V and J ends lost 6 bases and 5 bases respectively, with 23 bases between them. The CDR3 is made up of 16 amino acids. CDR1 and CDR2 from the germline V gene are SGHRS and YFSETQ. The CDR3 region has the DNA TGCGCCAGCAACCCAGGCCTAGTGGGGCGGGGGACTGAAGCTTTCTTT. Translated, it gives CASNPGLVGRGTEAFF. The entire variable domain, with the rest obtained from reference TRBV5-1 and TRBJ1-1, is as follows: KAGVTQTPRYLIKTRGQQVTLSCSPISGHRSVSWYQQTPGQGLQFLFEYFSETQRNKGNFPGRFSGRQFSNSRSEMNVSTLELGDSALYLCASNPGLVGRGTEAFFGQGTRLTVV.

This chain links TRBV11-2 with TRBJ2-2; 11 nucleotides agree with TRBD1. The CDR3 has 15 amino acids. V was pared by 5 bases and J by 5 bases, with 4 bases of the junction left unmatched. The germline V gene encodes CDR1 SGHAT and CDR2 FQNNGV. CDR3 DNA: TGTGCCAGCAGCCGGGGACAGGGGGTAACCGGGGAGCTGTTTTTT. It is translated as CASSRGQGVTGELFF.

The chain combines TRBV28 with TRBJ1-3, with D possibly matching TRBD1 (6 bases). Germline CDR1 and CDR2: MDHEN and SYDVKM. Deletions cut 5 bases from V and 2 bases from J, with 13 bases between. The CDR3 covers 15 residues. The CDR3 loop is CASSITGTAGNTIYF. The CDR3 nucleotides are TGTGCCAGCAGTATTACAGGGACGGCTGGAAACACCATATATTTT.

This clone showed up just a few times. This chain uses TRBV6-1 with TRBJ2-5, with 8 bases fitting TRBD1. There are 16 residues in the CDR3. The germline CDR1 and CDR2 sequences are MNHNS and SASEGT. V trimming: 2 bases; J trimming: 4 bases; junction bases outside the gene matches: 9. The CDR3 DNA sequence: TGTGCCAGCAGTGAACTGGCAGGGGGCCTAGGAGAGACCCAGTACTTC. This gives the protein CASSELAGGLGETQYF.

For the CDR3, the DNA is TGTGCCAGTAGTGCTACAGGGGGAAGCTCCTACAATGAGCAGTTCTTC. It translates to CASSATGGSSYNEQFF. The V gene is TRBV19, the J gene TRBJ2-1; 8 nucleotides line up with TRBD1. Germline CDR1 LNHDA, CDR2 SQIVND (reference sequence). The CDR3 sequence is 16 residues long. The ends lost 5 bases at V and 0 bases at J; junction bases unmatched: 6.

The chain is built from TRBV5-1 and TRBJ2-5, with TRBD2 matching 9 bases. The CDR3 contains 15 residues. V lost 5 bases, J lost 2 bases, and 7 bases stayed unmatched. The germline gives CDR1 SGHRS, CDR2 YFSETQ. The CDR3 nucleotides read TGCGCCAGCAGATCTGCGGGGGGGCAACAAGAGACCCAGTACTTC. It encodes CASRSAGGQQETQYF.